This T cell receptor beta chain was obtained from a study of post-analysis software for immune sequencing data (dated by TCRdb to the mid-2010s). Background for the entire study: The recorded disease courses included relapsing-remitting, secondary progressive and progressive-relapsing multiple sclerosis, and some patients had no subtype annotation. The patient repertoires were set against 10 or so previously published healthy control repertoires from donors whose ages ranged from roughly 6 to 25 years. A subset of samples was prepared in parallel using single-end sample barcoding, then pooled and co-amplified after Illumina adapter ligation. Summary of the overall study and its limitations: Patients showed significantly higher frequencies than controls for 4 or 5 TRBV segments, among them TRBV5-6, TRBV5-1 and TRBV20-1. The control group was slightly older than the multiple sclerosis patient group. Multiple sclerosis patients had significantly lower normalized Chao1 diversity than controls, a result that suggests substantial peripheral T-cell clonal expansion. Strong co-clustering of samples prepared in the same batch was shown by direct clustering with F measure, prompting a batch-effect correction.

Libraries were prepared through PCR. TCRdb names Illumina HiSeq 2500 as the instrument used. To reduce PCR and sequencing biases, unique molecular identifiers were incorporated into the TCR beta cDNA libraries. Per 1 to 10 million input T cells, roughly 0.5 million cDNA molecules were obtained, such that each molecule approximated one T cell. The same protocol used for the earlier healthy control dataset was applied to prepare and sequence the patient libraries. Samples belonging to the same batch were prepared together, multiplexed and sequenced on a shared HiSeq lane. The authors processed their data as follows. Raw barcoded reads were processed with MIGEC, and single-read molecular identifier groups were discarded before consensus assembly and CDR3 extraction. VDJtools was used for post-analysis of the clonotype tables, and diversity was normalized by down-sampling every dataset to the size of the smallest sample. In repertoire overlap clustering, CDR3 amino acid sequences, but not nucleotide sequences, were matched to correct batch-related cross-sample contamination. TCRdb reprocessing: public reads trimmed at Q25 with fastp, clones called with MiXCR, in-frame beta chains kept. Merged by CDR3 protein, the rows form single entries marked with the most common genes and DNA. The V and J calls here are based on TCRdb, not the publication. The sample records approximately 660,000 distinct CDR3 sequences, about 60% of which are singletons. Roughly 12% of the sample comes from the top ten.

Note on this clonotype: Which antigen it targets is not known. No per-base quality is available; no much larger clone lies one base away.

To demonstrate the VDJtools post-analysis software, TCR beta repertoires were profiled from the peripheral blood of some 12 young patients with multiple sclerosis. The patients with multiple sclerosis were children and adolescents between 6 and 15 years of age. In the germline V gene (reference sequence), CDR1 corresponds to DFQATT and CDR2 to SNEGSKA. The junction carries 11 bases between V and J, which are trimmed by 3 bases and 0 bases respectively. Reading from cysteine to phenylalanine, the CDR3 counts 14 amino acids. Left in the record is the CDR3 DNA by itself, 42 bases read in frame from the first base.

Rearrangement joined TRBV20-1 to TRBJ1-1; matching of 5 bases hints at TRBD1 as the D gene. The sample comprised blood. The origin of this receptor is a girl aged 2 to 10 with multiple sclerosis. The DNA reads TGCAGTGCTAGTTTGGGGGATATGAACACTGAAGCTTTCTTT. Its protein product is CSASLGDMNTEAFF.